The entry that follows covers one TCR beta chain sequence. These data come from a study of blood T cell repertoires in COVID-19. Whole-study context: PBMCs, B-cell-depleted T cells, or T cells provided the cDNA or gDNA that made up the material.

Trimming removed 0 bases from V and 4 bases from J, with 16 bases in between. Germline V gene data show CDR1 as SGDLS and CDR2 as YYNGEE. The CDR3 totals 16 residues. Per the original data handling: Using reference gene primer amplification, nucleated cell counts were estimated. Using immunoSEQ multiplex PCR, the repertoire was profiled, and TCRdb retains in-frame clones only, with some absent. D and trimming were read from the DNA, whereas the V and J calls and clone size are those reported in that table. The sample lists 95,000 or so clones, around 85% occurring once. The sequence was obtained from a man older than 75 with active or convalescent COVID-19. The rearrangement links TRBV9 to TRBJ1-1; D is unresolved. Specimen: peripheral blood. CDR3 sequence reads: CASSVGRGSLITEAFF. Here the CDR3 DNA reads TGTGCCAGCAGCGTAGGTCGAGGCAGTTTGATCACTGAAGCTTTCTTT.